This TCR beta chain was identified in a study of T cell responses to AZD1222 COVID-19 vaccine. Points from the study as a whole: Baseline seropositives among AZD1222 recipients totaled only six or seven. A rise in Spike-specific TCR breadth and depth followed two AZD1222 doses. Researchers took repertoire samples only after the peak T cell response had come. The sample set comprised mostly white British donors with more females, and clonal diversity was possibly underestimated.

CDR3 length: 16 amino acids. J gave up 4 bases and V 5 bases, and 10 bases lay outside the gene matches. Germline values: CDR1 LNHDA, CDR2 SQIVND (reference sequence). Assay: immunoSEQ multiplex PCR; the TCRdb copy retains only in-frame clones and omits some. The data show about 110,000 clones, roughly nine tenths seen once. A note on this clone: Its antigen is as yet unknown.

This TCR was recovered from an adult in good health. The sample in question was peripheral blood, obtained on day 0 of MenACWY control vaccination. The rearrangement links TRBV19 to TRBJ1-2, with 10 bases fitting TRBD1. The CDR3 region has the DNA TGTGCCAGTAGTTTACAACGGGACAGGGGTCTCTATGGCTACACCTTC. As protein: CASSLQRDRGLYGYTF.